Included here is one T cell receptor (beta chain) sequence, with context. V was clipped by 3 bases and J by 4 bases, with 16 bases between them. Germline assignment: CDR1 MNHNS and CDR2 SASEGT. The CDR3 sequence is 17 residues long. The sample is drawn from a study of a mutant IDH1 vaccine in newly diagnosed glioma. Across the study: Standard pretreatment was either radiotherapy, temozolomide, or, for most, radiochemotherapy with temozolomide.

Libraries were prepared by immunoSEQ multiplex PCR; TCRdb keeps only in-frame clonotypes and omits some of them. The sample includes 20,000 to 30,000 clones, 91% of them seen just once. Time point in this sample: baseline, week 1 (first vaccination visit). Treatment reported: pre-vaccination baseline after standard-of-care therapy. Donors had new IDH1-mutant astrocytomas of WHO grade 3 or 4 (ATRX-lost). The input for sequencing was PBMCs, taken from a glioma patient treated with radiotherapy, temozolomide or both. The chain employs TRBV6-1 and TRBJ2-6; D is unclear. This TCR was sampled from a man aged 30 to 39 with glioma. CDR3 coding DNA: TGTGCCAGCAGTGATTCGCAGGTCTTGTGGGGGGCCAACGTCCTGACTTTC. It is translated as CASSDSQVLWGANVLTF.